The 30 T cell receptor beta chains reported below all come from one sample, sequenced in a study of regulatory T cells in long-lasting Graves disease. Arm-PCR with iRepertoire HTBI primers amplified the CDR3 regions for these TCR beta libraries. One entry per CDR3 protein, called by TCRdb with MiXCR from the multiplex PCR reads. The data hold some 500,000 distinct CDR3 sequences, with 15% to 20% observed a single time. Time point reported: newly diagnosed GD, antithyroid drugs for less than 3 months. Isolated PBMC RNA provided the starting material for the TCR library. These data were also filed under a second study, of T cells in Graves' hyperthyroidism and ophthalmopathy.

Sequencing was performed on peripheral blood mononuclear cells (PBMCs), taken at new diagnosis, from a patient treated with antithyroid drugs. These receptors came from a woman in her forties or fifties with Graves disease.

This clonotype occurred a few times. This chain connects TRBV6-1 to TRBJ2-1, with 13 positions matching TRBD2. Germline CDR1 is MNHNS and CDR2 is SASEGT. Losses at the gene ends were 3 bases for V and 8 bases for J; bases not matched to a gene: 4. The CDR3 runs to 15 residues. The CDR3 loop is CASSEGTSGDDEQFF. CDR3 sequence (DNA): TGTGCCAGCAGTGAGGGGACTAGCGGGGACGATGAGCAGTTCTTC.

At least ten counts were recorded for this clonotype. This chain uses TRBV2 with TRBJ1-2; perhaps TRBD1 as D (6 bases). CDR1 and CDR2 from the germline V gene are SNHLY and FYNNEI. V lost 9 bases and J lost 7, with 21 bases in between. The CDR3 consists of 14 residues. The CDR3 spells CARAAGGGLGGYTF. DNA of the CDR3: TGTGCCAGAGCGGCCGGGGGGGGGCTGGGTGGCTACACCTTC. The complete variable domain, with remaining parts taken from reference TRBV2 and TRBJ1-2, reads EPEVTQTPSHQVTQMGQEVILRCVPISNHLYFYWYRQILGQKVEFLVSFYNNEISEKSEIFDDQFSVERPDGSNFTLKIRSTKLEDSAMYFCARAAGGGLGGYTFGSGTRLTVV.

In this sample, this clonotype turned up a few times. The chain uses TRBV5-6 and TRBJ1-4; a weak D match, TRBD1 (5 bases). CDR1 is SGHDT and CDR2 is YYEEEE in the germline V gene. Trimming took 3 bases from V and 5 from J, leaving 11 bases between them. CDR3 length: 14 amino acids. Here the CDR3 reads CASSSSGGNEKLFF. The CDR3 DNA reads TGTGCCAGCAGCTCCTCGGGGGGGAATGAAAAACTGTTTTTT.

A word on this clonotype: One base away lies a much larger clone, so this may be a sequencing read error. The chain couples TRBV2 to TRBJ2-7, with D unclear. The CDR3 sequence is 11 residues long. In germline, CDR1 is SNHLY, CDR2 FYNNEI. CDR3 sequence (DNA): TGTGCCATCAGTGACACCTACGAGCAGTACTTC. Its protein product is CAISDTYEQYF.

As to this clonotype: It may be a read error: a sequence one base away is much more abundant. The CDR3 reads CASGEWGLGEYNEQFF. The CDR3 DNA reads as TGTGCCAGCGGTGAATGGGGACTAGGGGAATACAATGAGCAGTTCTTC. The rearrangement joins TRBV2 to TRBJ2-1; 8 bases fit TRBD2. This CDR3 region has 16 residues. Germline-derived CDR1 and CDR2 are SNHLY and FYNNEI.

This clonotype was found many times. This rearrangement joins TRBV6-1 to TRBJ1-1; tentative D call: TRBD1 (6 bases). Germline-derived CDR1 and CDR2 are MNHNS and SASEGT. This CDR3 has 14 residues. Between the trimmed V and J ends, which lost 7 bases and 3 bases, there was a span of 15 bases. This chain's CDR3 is CASITGSTDTEAFF. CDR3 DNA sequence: TGTGCCAGCATTACAGGGTCGACGGACACTGAAGCTTTCTTT.

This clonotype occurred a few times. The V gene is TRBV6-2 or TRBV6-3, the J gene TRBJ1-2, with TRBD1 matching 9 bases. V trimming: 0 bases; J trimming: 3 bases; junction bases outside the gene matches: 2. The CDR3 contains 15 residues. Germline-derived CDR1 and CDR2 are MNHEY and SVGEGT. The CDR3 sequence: CASSYSGDRDYGYTF. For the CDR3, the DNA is TGTGCCAGCAGTTACTCGGGGGACAGGGACTATGGCTACACCTTC.

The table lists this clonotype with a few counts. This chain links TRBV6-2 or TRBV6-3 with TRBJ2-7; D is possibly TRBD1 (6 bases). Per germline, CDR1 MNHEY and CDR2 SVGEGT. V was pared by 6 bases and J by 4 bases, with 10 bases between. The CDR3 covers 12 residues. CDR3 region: CASRVTGYEQYF. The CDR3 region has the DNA TGTGCCAGCAGGGTTACAGGGTACGAGCAGTACTTC.

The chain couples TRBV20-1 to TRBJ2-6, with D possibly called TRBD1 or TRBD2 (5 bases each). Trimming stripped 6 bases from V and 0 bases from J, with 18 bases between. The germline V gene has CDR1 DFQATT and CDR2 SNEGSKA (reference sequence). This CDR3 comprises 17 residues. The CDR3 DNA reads TGCAGTGCCACTCCTTGGGGGACCCTCTCTGGGGCCAACGTCCTGACTTTC. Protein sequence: CSATPWGTLSGANVLTF.

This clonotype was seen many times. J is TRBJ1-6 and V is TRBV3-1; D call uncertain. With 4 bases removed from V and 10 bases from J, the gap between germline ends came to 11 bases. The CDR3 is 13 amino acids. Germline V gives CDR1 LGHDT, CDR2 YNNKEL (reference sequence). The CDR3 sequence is CASSPISRSPLHF. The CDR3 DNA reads TGTGCCAGCAGCCCCATCTCGAGGTCACCCCTCCACTTT.

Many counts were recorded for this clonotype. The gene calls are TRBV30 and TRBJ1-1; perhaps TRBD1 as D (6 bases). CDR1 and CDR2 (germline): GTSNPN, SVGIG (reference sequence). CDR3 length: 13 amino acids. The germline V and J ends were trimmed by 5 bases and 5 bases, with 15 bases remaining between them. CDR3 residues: CAWEGQTGTEAFF. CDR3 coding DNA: TGTGCCTGGGAGGGACAAACTGGGACTGAAGCTTTCTTT.

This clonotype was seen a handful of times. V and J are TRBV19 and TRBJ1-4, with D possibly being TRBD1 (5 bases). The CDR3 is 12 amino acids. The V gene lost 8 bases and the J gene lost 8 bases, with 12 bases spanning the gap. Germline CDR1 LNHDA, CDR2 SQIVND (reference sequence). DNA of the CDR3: TGTGCCAGTGGGGCAGGAGGCGAAAAACTGTTTTTT. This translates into CASGAGGEKLFF.

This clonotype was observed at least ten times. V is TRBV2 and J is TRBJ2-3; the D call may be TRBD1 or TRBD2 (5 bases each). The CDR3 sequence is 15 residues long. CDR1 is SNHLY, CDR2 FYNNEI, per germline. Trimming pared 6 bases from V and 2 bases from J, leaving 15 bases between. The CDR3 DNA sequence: TGTGCCAGCAGCGCATGGGGACGTTACACAGATACGCAGTATTTT. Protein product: CASSAWGRYTDTQYF.

The chain's CDR3 is CASGLDLSGENTIYF. CDR3 coding DNA: TGTGCTAGTGGTTTGGACCTTAGTGGAGAGAACACCATATATTTT. The rearrangement uses TRBV12-5 and TRBJ1-3; D gene uncertain. The CDR3 runs to 15 residues. Looked up from germline, CDR1 is LGHNT and CDR2 is FRNRAP. V was shortened by 1 base and J by 7 bases, with 14 bases between the two germline ends.

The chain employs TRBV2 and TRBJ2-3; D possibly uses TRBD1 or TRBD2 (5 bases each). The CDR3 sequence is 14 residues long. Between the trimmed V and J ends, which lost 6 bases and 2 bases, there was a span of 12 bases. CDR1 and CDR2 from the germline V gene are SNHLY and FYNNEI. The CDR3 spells CASSFGAYTDTQYF. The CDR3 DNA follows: TGTGCCAGCAGCTTCGGGGCGTACACAGATACGCAGTATTTT.

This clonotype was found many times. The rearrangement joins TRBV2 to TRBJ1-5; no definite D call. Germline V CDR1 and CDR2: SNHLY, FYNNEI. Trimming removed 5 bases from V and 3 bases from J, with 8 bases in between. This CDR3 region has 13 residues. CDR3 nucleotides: TGTGCCAGCAGTTACGGTGTCAATCAGCCCCAGCATTTT. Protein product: CASSYGVNQPQHF.

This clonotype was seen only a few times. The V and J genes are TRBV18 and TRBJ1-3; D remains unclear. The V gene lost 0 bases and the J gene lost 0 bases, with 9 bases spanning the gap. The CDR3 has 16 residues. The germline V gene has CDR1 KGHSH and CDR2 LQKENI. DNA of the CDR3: TGTGCCAGCTCACCACCGAGGCCCAGCTCTGGAAACACCATATATTTT. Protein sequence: CASSPPRPSSGNTIYF. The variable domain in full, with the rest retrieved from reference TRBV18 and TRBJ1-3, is NAGVMQNPRHLVRRRGQEARLRCSPMKGHSHVYWYRQLPEEGLKFMVYLQKENIIDESGMPKERFSAEFPKEGPSILRIQQVVRGDSAAYFCASSPPRPSSGNTIYFGEGSWLTVV.

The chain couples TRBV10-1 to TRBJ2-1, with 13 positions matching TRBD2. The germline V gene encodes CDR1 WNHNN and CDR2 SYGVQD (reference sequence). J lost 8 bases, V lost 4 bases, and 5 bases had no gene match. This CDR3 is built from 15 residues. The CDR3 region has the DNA TGCGCCAGCAGTGGTGGACTAGCGGGGGTAGATGAGCAGTTCTTC. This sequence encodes CASSGGLAGVDEQFF.

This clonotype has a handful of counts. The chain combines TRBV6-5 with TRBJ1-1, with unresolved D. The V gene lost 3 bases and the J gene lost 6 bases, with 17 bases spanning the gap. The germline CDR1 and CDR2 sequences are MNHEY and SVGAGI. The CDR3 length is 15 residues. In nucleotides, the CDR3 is TGTGCCAGCAGTTATCGAGGGATCAGTATCCCTGAAGCTTTCTTT. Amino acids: CASSYRGISIPEAFF.

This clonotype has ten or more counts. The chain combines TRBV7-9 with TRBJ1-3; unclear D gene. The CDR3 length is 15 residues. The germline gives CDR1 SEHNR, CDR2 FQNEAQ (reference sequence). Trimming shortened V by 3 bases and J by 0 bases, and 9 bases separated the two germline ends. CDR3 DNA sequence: TGTGCCAGCAGCTTGGAGTGGCTCTCTGGAAACACCATATATTTT. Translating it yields CASSLEWLSGNTIYF.

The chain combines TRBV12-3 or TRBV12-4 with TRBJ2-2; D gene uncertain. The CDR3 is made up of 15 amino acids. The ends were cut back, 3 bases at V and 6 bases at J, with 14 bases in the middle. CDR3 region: CASSLKGFAAGELFF. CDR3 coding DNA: TGTGCCAGCAGTTTGAAAGGGTTCGCCGCCGGGGAGCTGTTTTTT.

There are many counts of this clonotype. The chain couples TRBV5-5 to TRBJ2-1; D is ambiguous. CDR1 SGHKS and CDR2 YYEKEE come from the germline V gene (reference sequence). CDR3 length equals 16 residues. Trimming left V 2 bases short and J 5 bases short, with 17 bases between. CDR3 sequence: CASSFFAEMGNNEQFF. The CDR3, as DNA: TGTGCCAGCAGCTTCTTTGCCGAGATGGGGAACAATGAGCAGTTCTTC.

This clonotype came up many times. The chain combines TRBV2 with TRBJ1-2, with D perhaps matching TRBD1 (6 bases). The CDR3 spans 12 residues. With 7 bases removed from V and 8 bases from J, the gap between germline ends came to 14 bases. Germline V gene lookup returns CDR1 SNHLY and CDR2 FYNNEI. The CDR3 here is CASNFDRNGYTF. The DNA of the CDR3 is TGTGCCAGCAACTTCGACAGGAACGGCTACACCTTC.

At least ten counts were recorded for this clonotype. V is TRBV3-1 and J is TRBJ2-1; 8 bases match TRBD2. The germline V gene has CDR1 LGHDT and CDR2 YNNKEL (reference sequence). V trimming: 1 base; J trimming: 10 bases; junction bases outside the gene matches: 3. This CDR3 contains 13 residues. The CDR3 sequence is CASSQVGGGEQFF. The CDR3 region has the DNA TGTGCCAGCAGCCAAGTCGGGGGGGGAGAGCAGTTCTTC.

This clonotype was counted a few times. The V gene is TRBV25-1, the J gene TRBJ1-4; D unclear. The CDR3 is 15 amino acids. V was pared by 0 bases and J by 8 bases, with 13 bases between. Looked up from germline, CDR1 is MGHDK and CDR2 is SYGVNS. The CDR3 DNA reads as TGTGCCAGCAGTGAATATGGGGAGTTAGGCGAAAAACTGTTTTTT. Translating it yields CASSEYGELGEKLFF.

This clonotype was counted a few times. The chain's CDR3 is CASRILRVRNSPLHF. DNA for the CDR3: TGTGCCAGCAGGATATTGAGGGTCCGCAATTCACCCCTCCACTTT. The chain has TRBV6-1 and TRBJ1-6; no clear D. This CDR3 contains 15 residues. In germline, CDR1 is MNHNS, CDR2 SASEGT. V was pared by 6 bases and J by 7 bases, with 16 bases between.

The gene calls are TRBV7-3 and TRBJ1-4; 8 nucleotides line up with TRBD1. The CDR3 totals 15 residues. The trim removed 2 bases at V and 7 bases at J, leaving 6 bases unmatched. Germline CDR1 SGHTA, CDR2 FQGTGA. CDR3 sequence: CASSLGDRLTEKLFF. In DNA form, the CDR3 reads TGTGCCAGCAGCTTAGGGGACAGGCTAACTGAAAAACTGTTTTTT.

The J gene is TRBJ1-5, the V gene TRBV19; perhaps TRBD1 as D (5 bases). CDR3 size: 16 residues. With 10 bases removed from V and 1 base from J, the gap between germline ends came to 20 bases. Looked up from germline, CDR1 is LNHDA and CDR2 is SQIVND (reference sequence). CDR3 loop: CANLIQGEGSNQPQHF. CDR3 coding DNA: TGTGCCAACCTAATTCAAGGGGAGGGGAGCAATCAGCCCCAGCATTTT. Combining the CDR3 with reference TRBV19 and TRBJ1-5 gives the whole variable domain DGGITQSPKYLFRKEGQNVTLSCEQNLNHDAMYWYRQDPGQGLRLIYYSQIVNDFQKGDIAEGYSVSREKKESFPLTVTSAQKNPTAFYLCANLIQGEGSNQPQHFGDGTRLSIL.

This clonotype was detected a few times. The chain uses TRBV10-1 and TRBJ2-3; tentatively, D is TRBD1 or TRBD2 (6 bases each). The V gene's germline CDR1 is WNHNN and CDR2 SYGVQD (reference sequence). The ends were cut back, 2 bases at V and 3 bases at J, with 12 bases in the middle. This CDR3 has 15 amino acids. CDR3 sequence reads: CASSEDWGATDTQYF. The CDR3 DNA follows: TGCGCCAGCAGTGAGGATTGGGGGGCGACAGATACGCAGTATTTT.

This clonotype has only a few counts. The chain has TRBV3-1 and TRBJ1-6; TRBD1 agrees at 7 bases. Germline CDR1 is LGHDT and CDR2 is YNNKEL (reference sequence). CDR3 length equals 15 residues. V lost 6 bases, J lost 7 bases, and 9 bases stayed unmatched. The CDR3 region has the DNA TGTGCCAGCAGGGTTTCAGGGGGGAGAAATTCACCCCTCCACTTT. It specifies CASRVSGGRNSPLHF.